These 5 T cell receptor beta chains came from one sample sequenced in a study of blood T cells in healthy people across ages. Primed by a sample-barcoded 5' primer and a J-beta primer mix, a second PCR proceeded for about 7 to 11 cycles. TCRdb independently ran MiXCR on the 5' RACE reads; one entry per CDR3 protein. The sample carries 350,000 to 450,000 distinct CDR3 sequences, roughly half recorded once. The specimen sequenced was blood. Receptor source: a man aged 55 to 69 in good health.

To note about this clonotype: Given a much more abundant clone one base away, this may be a read error. The chain carries TRBV30 and TRBJ2-7; D is perhaps TRBD2 (6 bases). Germline V gives CDR1 GTSNPN, CDR2 SVGIG (reference sequence). V was shortened by 7 bases and J by 6 bases, with 13 bases between the two germline ends. The CDR3 runs to 11 residues. CDR3 loop: CALRKGGEQYF. For the CDR3, the DNA is TGTGCCTTGAGGAAGGGAGGCGAGCAGTACTTC.

The chain joins TRBV27 to TRBJ2-3, with D hard to call. This CDR3 spans 16 amino acids. Per germline, CDR1 MNHEY and CDR2 SMNVEV (reference sequence). Trimming pared 5 bases from V and 0 bases from J, leaving 15 bases between. The CDR3 DNA is TGTGCCAGCAGTCTTCGACCGAGCCCTAGCACAGATACGCAGTATTTT. Translation gives CASSLRPSPSTDTQYF.

V usage is TRBV6-5 and J usage is TRBJ2-7, with D uncertain. Germline values: CDR1 MNHEY, CDR2 SVGAGI. The CDR3 has 12 residues. Trimming took 6 bases from V and 0 from J, leaving 6 bases between them. The CDR3, as DNA: TGTGCCAGCAGCGCGGTCTCCTACGAGCAGTACTTC. It codes for CASSAVSYEQYF.

The chain joins TRBV6-5 to TRBJ2-1, with TRBD1 matching 10 bases. The CDR3 is 16 amino acids. Per germline, CDR1 MNHEY and CDR2 SVGAGI. V shed 5 bases, J shed 3 bases, and the junction held 7 bases outside the gene matches. The CDR3 DNA follows: TGTGCCAGCAGTACCTCGACAGGGGGCTTCTACAATGAGCAGTTCTTC. It is translated as CASSTSTGGFYNEQFF.

The V call is TRBV11-2, the J call TRBJ2-1; 9 nucleotides line up with TRBD2. Germline trimming cut 5 bases from V and 4 bases from J; bases unmatched to any gene: 6. Germline V gene lookup returns CDR1 SGHAT and CDR2 FQNNGV. The CDR3 consists of 15 residues. The chain's CDR3 is CASSLGGGVYNEQFF. Here the CDR3 DNA reads TGTGCCAGCAGCCTCGGCGGGGGGGTTTACAATGAGCAGTTCTTC.